A selection of T cell receptor beta chains follows, all from one sample in a study of neurological immune-mediated disorders. TCRdb called the 5' RACE reads again in MiXCR, with one record for every CDR3 protein. The profile shows some 77,000 distinct CDR3 sequences, under 10% of them singletons. The sample taken for sequencing was PBMCs. The receptors here all came from a man aged 50 to 60 in good health. The CDR3 runs from the conserved cysteine through the conserved F or W. D genes are given only for firm matches. Clone size, where shown, is once, few, many, or a class for clones that have expanded.

TRBV6-2/TRBV6-3,TRBD2,many,TRBJ2-4,CASSPRNRREGNIQYF,TGTGCCAGCAGCCCGCGTAACCGCAGGGAGGGGAACATTCAGTACTTC
TRBV5-4,TRBD2,many,TRBJ2-1,CASSLGTSGPSSYNEQFF,TGTGCCAGCAGCTTAGGGACTAGCGGGCCGAGCTCCTACAATGAGCAGTTCTTC
TRBV11-2,NA,many,TRBJ2-3,CASSLDSRVTQYF,TGTGCCAGCAGCTTAGATTCGAGGGTTACGCAGTATTTT
TRBV6-5,NA,NA,TRBJ2-1,CASSYTDRYNEQFF,TGTGCCAGCAGTTACACGGACAGATACAATGAGCAGTTCTTC
TRBV9,NA,many,TRBJ1-2,CASSVAPGGNRGYTF,TGTGCCAGCAGCGTAGCTCCCGGGGGGAATCGGGGCTACACCTTC
TRBV12-3/TRBV12-4,NA,many,TRBJ2-2,CASSFPSGELFF,TGTGCCAGCAGTTTCCCATCCGGGGAGCTGTTTTTT
TRBV7-2,TRBD1,many,TRBJ2-1,CASSERQGESYNEQFF,TGTGCCAGCAGCGAACGACAGGGGGAATCCTACAATGAGCAGTTCTTC
TRBV28,NA,many,TRBJ2-5,CASSFGGSETQYF,TGTGCCAGCAGTTTTGGAGGGTCAGAGACCCAGTACTTC
TRBV19,NA,many,TRBJ2-3,CASRGGSTDTQYF,TGTGCCAGTCGCGGCGGGAGCACAGATACGCAGTATTTT
TRBV3-1,NA,many,TRBJ1-1,CASSHKPSGTGNTEAFF,TGTGCCAGCAGCCACAAACCCTCCGGGACGGGGAACACTGAAGCTTTCTTT
TRBV20-1,NA,many,TRBJ2-1,CSALRRMGYNNEQFF,TGCAGTGCTCTTCGTAGGATGGGATACAACAATGAGCAGTTCTTC
TRBV5-1,NA,NA,TRBJ1-1,CASSTKEGAGNTEAFF,TGCGCCAGCAGCACGAAGGAGGGCGCGGGGAACACTGAAGCTTTCTTT
TRBV28,TRBD1,many,TRBJ2-3,CASRAATGVTDTQYF,TGTGCCAGCAGGGCTGCGACAGGGGTGACAGATACGCAGTATTTT
TRBV6-5,NA,many,TRBJ2-1,CASSLVAGNVYEQFF,TGTGCCAGCAGCCTGGTTGCAGGGAACGTTTATGAGCAGTTCTTC
TRBV20-1,TRBD2,many,TRBJ2-3,CSARLAGAIDTQYF,TGCAGTGCTAGACTAGCGGGAGCGATAGATACGCAGTATTTT